Listed below are T cell receptor beta chains from one sample, sequenced in a study of cytomegalovirus exposure and HLA in healthy donors. Measured with immunoSEQ multiplex PCR; TCRdb has only the in-frame clones, and not every one. The table has a few hundred thousand clones, around 88% seen once. Input material: PBMCs. The receptors were sampled from a woman younger than 35 in good health and CMV-seronegative. Both conserved end residues are trimmed from each CDR3.

j_call: TRBJ2-1; v_call: TRBV29-1; cdr3_aa: SVDVYPNEQF
j_call: TRBJ2-3; v_call: TRBV28; cdr3_aa: ASSLSWTQAGGQDRPDTQY
j_call: TRBJ2-5; v_call: TRBV4-2; cdr3_aa: ASSPGQGHEGTQY
j_call: TRBJ2-7; v_call: TRBV30; cdr3_aa: AWRKTGGYEQY
j_call: TRBJ1-2; v_call: TRBV5-4; cdr3_aa: ASFPGGSGLSDGYT
j_call: TRBJ1-1; v_call: TRBV9; cdr3_aa: ASSVDSRTGAF
j_call: TRBJ2-3; v_call: TRBV11-2; cdr3_aa: ASSLFPQTGDDAGTQY
j_call: TRBJ2-7; v_call: TRBV6-5; cdr3_aa: ASSYYTGTGYYEQY
j_call: TRBJ1-4; v_call: TRBV6-6; cdr3_aa: ASSQQGDEKLF
j_call: TRBJ2-7; v_call: TRBV7-3; cdr3_aa: ASSGYPGGEQY
j_call: TRBJ1-1; v_call: TRBV19; cdr3_aa: ASKGASTEAF
j_call: TRBJ2-7; v_call: TRBV25-1; cdr3_aa: ASSGDRGFSYEQY
j_call: TRBJ2-1; v_call: TRBV7-2; cdr3_aa: ASSFSGYSYNEQF
j_call: TRBJ2-7; v_call: TRBV19; cdr3_aa: ASSTLHPLAGPSYEQY
j_call: TRBJ2-2; v_call: TRBV7-9; cdr3_aa: ASSLGLASTGELF
j_call: TRBJ2-2; v_call: TRBV9; cdr3_aa: ASSAQRENTGELF
j_call: TRBJ2-1; v_call: TRBV9; cdr3_aa: ASSVSARGPSDEQF
j_call: TRBJ2-2; v_call: TRBV27; cdr3_aa: ASRAGGTGELF
j_call: TRBJ2-5; v_call: TRBV2; cdr3_aa: ASSDPRDRGGEQETQY
j_call: TRBJ1-5; v_call: TRBV6-5; cdr3_aa: ASSRQDGNQPQH
j_call: TRBJ2-1; v_call: TRBV5-1; cdr3_aa: ASSVIQGAAYNEQF
j_call: TRBJ2-2; v_call: TRBV27; cdr3_aa: ASSFSAGIGGELF
j_call: TRBJ2-7; v_call: TRBV5-4; cdr3_aa: ASSLGRHNEQY
j_call: TRBJ1-1; v_call: TRBV21-1; cdr3_aa: ASSSKGQGVTEAF
j_call: TRBJ2-3; v_call: TRBV30; cdr3_aa: AWSARGADTQY
j_call: TRBJ2-7; v_call: TRBV7-2; cdr3_aa: ASSLYLGGRGYEQY
j_call: TRBJ2-1; v_call: TRBV2; cdr3_aa: ASSESSSGNEQF
j_call: TRBJ2-7; v_call: TRBV28; cdr3_aa: ASSANTAEDYEQY
j_call: TRBJ2-1; v_call: TRBV4-1; cdr3_aa: ASSHDRGLNEQF
j_call: TRBJ2-7; v_call: TRBV2; cdr3_aa: ASSTALSEDEQY
j_call: TRBJ2-1; v_call: TRBV5-1; cdr3_aa: ASSLEAGGGSRNEQF
j_call: TRBJ1-2; v_call: TRBV28; cdr3_aa: ASSGTVNGYT
j_call: TRBJ2-7; v_call: TRBV18; cdr3_aa: ASSPPGTGGYEQY
j_call: TRBJ2-7; v_call: TRBV30; cdr3_aa: AWSPGLAEYEQY
j_call: TRBJ1-1; v_call: TRBV5-4; cdr3_aa: ASSSDRGTEAF
j_call: TRBJ1-5; v_call: TRBV6-6; cdr3_aa: ASSYEGARDQPQH
j_call: TRBJ2-1; v_call: TRBV6-5; cdr3_aa: ASSRSGRPYNEQF
j_call: TRBJ2-1; v_call: TRBV7-2; cdr3_aa: ASSLAGGPRDEQF
j_call: TRBJ2-1; v_call: TRBV2; cdr3_aa: ASSPDWEQF
j_call: TRBJ1-1; v_call: TRBV29-1; cdr3_aa: SSTGGAGEMNTEAF
j_call: TRBJ2-5; v_call: TRBV2; cdr3_aa: ASSRDSRQETQY
j_call: TRBJ1-1; v_call: TRBV27; cdr3_aa: ASRRSETGGEAF